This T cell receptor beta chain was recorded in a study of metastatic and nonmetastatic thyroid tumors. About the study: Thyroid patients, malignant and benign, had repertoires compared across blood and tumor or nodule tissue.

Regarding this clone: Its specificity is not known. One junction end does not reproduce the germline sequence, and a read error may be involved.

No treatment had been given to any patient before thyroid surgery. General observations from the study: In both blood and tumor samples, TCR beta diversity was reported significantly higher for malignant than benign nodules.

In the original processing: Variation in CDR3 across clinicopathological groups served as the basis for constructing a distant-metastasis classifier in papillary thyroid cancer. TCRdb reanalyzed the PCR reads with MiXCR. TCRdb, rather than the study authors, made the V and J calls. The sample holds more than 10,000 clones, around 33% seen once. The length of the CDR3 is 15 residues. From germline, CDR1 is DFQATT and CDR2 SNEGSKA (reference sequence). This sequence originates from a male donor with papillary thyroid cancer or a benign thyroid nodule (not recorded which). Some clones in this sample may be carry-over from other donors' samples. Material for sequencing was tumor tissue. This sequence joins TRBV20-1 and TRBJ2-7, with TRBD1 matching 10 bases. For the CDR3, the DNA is TGTAGTGATAGAGATCCGGACAGGGGGATGTTCGAGCAGTACTTC. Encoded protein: CSDRDPDRGMFEQYF.